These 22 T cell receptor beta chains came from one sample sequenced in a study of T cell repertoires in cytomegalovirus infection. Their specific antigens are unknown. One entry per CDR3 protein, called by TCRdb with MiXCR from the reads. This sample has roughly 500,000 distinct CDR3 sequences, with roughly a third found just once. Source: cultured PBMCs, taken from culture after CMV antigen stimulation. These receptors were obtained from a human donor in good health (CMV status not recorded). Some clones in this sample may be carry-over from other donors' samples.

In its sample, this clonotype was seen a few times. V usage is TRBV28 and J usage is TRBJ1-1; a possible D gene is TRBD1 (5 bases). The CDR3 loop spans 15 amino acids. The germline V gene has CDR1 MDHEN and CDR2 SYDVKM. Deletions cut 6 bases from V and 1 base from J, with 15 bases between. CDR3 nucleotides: TGTGCCAGCAGCTATGGGGCAGGAAAGAACACTGAAGCTTTCTTT. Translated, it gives CASSYGAGKNTEAFF.

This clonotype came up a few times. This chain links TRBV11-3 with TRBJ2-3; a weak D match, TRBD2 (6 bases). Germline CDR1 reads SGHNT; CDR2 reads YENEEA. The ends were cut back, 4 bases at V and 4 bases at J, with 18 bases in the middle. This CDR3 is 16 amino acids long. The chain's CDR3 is CASSSLASAVADTQYF. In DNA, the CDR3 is TGTGCCAGCAGCTCCCTGGCTAGCGCAGTGGCAGATACGCAGTATTTT.

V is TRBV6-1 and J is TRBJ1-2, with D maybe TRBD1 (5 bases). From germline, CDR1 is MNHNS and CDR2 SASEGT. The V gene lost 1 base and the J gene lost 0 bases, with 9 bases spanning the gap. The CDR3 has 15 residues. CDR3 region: CASSEGGSTNYGYTF. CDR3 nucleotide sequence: TGTGCCAGCAGTGAAGGGGGCAGCACTAACTATGGCTACACCTTC.

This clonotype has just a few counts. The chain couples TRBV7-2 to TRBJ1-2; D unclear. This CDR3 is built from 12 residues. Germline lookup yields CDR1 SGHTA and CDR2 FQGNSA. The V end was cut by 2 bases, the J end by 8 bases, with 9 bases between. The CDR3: CASSLTGRGYTF. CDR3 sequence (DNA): TGTGCCAGCAGCTTAACCGGCAGAGGCTACACCTTC.

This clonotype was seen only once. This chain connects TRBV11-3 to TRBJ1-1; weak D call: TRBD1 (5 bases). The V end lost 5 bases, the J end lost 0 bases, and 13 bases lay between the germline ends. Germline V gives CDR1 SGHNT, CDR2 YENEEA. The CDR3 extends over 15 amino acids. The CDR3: CASSGTTAMNTEAFF. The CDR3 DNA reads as TGTGCCAGCAGCGGCACGACAGCGATGAACACTGAAGCTTTCTTT.

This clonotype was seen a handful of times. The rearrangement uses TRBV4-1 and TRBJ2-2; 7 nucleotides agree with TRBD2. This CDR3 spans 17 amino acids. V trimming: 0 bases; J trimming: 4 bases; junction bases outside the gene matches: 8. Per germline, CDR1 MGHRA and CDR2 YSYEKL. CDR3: CASSQDRGLRTTGELFF. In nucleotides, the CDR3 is TGCGCCAGCAGCCAAGATCGGGGACTACGAACCACCGGGGAGCTGTTTTTT.

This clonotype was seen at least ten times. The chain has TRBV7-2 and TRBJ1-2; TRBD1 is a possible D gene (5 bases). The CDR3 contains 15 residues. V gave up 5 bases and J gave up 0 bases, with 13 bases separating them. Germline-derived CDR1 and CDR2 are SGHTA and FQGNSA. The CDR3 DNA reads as TGTGCCAGCAGCGTCGTTAGGGGACCTAACTATGGCTACACCTTC. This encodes CASSVVRGPNYGYTF.

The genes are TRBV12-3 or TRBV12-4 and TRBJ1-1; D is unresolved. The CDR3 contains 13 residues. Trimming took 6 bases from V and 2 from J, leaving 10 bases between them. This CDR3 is CASRTDGNTEAFF. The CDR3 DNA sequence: TGTGCCAGCAGAACGGACGGAAACACTGAAGCTTTCTTT.

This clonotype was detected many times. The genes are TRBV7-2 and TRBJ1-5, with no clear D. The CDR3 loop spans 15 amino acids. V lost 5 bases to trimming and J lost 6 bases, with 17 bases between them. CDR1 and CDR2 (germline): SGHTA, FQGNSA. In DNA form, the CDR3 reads TGTGCCAGCAGCCCCCTGATGGGATCGGGTCAGCCCCAGCATTTT. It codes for CASSPLMGSGQPQHF. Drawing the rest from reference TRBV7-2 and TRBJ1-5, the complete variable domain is GAGVSQSPSNKVTEKGKDVELRCDPISGHTALYWYRQSLGQGLEFLIYFQGNSAPDKSGLPSDRFSAERTGGSVSTLTIQRTQQEDSAVYLCASSPLMGSGQPQHFGDGTRLSIL.

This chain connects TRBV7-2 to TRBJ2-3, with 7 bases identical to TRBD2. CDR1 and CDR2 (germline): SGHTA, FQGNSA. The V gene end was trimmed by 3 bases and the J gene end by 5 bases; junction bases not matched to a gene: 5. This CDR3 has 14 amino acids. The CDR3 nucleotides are TGTGCCAGCAGCTTGTCTAGCGGAATAGATACGCAGTATTTT. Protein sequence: CASSLSSGIDTQYF. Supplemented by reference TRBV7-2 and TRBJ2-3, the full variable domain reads GAGVSQSPSNKVTEKGKDVELRCDPISGHTALYWYRQSLGQGLEFLIYFQGNSAPDKSGLPSDRFSAERTGGSVSTLTIQRTQQEDSAVYLCASSLSSGIDTQYFGPGTRLTVL.

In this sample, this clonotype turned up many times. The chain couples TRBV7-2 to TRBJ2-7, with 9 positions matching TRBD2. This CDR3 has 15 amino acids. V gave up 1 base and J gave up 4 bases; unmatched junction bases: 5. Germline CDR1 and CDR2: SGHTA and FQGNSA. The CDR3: CASSLVVLAGYEQYF. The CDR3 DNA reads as TGTGCCAGCAGCTTAGTCGTTCTAGCGGGGTACGAGCAGTACTTC.

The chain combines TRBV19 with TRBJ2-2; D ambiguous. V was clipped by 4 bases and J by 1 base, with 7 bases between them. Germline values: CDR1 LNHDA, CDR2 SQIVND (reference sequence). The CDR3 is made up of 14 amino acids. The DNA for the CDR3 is TGTGCCAGTAGTAGTCTTGGGAACACCGGGGAGCTGTTTTTT. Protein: CASSSLGNTGELFF.

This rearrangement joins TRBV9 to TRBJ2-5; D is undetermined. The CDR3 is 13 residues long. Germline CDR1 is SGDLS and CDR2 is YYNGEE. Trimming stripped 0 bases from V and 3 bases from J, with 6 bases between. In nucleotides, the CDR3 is TGTGCCAGCAGCGTAGGTCTTAAAGAGACCCAGTACTTC. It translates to CASSVGLKETQYF.

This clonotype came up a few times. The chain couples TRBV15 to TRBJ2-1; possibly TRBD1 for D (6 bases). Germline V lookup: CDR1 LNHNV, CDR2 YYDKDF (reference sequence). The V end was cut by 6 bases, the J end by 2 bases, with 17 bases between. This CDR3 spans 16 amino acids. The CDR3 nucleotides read TGTGCCACCAGTAACTACCGGGACAACCCCTACAATGAGCAGTTCTTC. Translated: CATSNYRDNPYNEQFF.

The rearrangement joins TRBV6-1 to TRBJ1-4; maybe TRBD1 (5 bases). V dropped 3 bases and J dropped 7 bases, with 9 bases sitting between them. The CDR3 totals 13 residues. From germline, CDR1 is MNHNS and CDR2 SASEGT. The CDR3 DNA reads TGTGCCAGCAGTGAGGGACCCGTTGAAAAACTGTTTTTT. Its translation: CASSEGPVEKLFF.

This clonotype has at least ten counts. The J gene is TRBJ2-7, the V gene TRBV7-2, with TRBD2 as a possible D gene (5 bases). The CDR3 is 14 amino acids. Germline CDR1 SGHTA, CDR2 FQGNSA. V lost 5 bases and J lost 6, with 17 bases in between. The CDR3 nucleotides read TGTGCCAGCAGCCGAACTAGGACGGCTCTCGAGCAGTACTTC. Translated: CASSRTRTALEQYF.

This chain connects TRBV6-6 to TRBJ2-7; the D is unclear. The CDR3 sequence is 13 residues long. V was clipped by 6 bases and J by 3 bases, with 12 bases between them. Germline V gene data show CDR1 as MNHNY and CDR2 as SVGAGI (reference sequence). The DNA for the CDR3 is TGTGCCAGCAGAGTTGGGTTACACTACGAGCAGTACGTC. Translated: CASRVGLHYEQYV.

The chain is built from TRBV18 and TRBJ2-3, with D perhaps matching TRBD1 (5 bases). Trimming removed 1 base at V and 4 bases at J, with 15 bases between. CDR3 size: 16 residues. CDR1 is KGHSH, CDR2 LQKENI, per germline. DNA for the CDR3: TGTGCCAGCTCACCACGCCCAGGGCCGGCCGCAGATACGCAGTATTTT. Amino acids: CASSPRPGPAADTQYF. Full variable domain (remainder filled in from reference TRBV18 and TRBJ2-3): NAGVMQNPRHLVRRRGQEARLRCSPMKGHSHVYWYRQLPEEGLKFMVYLQKENIIDESGMPKERFSAEFPKEGPSILRIQQVVRGDSAAYFCASSPRPGPAADTQYFGPGTRLTVL.

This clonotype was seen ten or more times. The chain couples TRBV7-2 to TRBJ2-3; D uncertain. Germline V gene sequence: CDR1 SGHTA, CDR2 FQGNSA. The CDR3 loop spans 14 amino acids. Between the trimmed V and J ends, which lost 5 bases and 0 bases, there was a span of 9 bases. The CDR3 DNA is TGTGCCAGCAGCCCGCTAGGGAGCACAGATACGCAGTATTTT. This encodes CASSPLGSTDTQYF.

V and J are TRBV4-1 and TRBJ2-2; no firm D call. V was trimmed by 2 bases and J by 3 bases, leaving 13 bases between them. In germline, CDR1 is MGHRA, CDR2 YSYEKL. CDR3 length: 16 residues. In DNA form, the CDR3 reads TGCGCCAGCAGCCAAACTGAACCGGTTCACACCGGGGAGCTGTTTTTT. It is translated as CASSQTEPVHTGELFF.

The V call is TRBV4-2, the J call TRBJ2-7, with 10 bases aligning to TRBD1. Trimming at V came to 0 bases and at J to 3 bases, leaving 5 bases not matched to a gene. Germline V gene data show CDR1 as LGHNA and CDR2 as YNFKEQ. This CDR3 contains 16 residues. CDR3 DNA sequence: TGTGCCAGCAGCCAAGATCCCGGGGACAGGGGCTACGAGCAGTACTTC. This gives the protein CASSQDPGDRGYEQYF.

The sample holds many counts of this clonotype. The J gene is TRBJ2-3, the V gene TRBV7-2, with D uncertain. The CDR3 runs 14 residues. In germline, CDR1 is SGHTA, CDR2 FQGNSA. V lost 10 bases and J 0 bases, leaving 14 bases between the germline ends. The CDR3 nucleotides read TGTGCCACCAAGACCGATAGGAGCACAGATACGCAGTATTTT. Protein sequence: CATKTDRSTDTQYF.